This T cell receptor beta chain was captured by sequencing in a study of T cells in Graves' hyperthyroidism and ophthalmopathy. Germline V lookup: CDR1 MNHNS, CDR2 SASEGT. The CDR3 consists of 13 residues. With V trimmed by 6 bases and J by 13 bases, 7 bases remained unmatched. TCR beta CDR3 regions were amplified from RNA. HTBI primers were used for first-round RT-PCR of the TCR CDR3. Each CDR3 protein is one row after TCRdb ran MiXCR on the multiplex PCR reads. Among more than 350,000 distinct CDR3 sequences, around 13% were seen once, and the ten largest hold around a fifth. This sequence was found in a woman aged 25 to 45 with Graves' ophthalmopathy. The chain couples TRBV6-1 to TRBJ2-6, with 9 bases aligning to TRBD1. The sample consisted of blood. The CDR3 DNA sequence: TGTGCCAGCAGACCCAGGACAGGGGTTGTCCTGACTTTC. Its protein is CASRPRTGVVLTF.